This T cell receptor (beta chain) is drawn from a study of monozygotic twins with inflammatory bowel disease. TCRalpha along with TCRbeta cDNA was subjected to two nested PCRs lasting 16 and 9 cycles. TCRdb reworked the 5' RACE reads into one entry per CDR3 protein, no DNA. The table for this sample gives 400,000 to 500,000 distinct CDR3 sequences. In regard to this clonotype: As yet, its antigen is unknown.

Study observations and caveats: Healthy co-twins had higher TCRbeta inverse Simpson diversity than their IBD twins. People with IBD had fewer clonotypes in common with others than healthy twins did, especially with disease activity. Concordance status among twins (concordant versus discordant) showed no link to repertoire similarity, possibly from limited power.

The V gene's germline CDR1 is SGHNT and CDR2 YYREEE (reference sequence). The CDR3 runs 16 residues. J is TRBJ2-3 and V is TRBV5-4. The TCR comes from a human donor with ulcerative colitis or Crohn's disease, or a healthy co-twin of an affected twin (not recorded which). Sequencing used blood. The CDR3 is CASSIGELRRTDTQYF.